The clone carrying this T cell receptor beta chain was seen just once. An end of the junction differs from the germline gene, which may be a read error. The sample belongs to a study of tumor-infiltrating lymphocytes in primary liver carcinoma. CDR3 length: 14 amino acids. The germline gives CDR1 LGHNA, CDR2 YSLEER. The input was approximately 500 ng total RNA; TCR beta cDNA was made from it with a constant-region primer. Each TCR beta library was derived from three nested multiplex PCR rounds that employed slightly modified ARM-PCR. TRBV1-TRBV30 forward and Cbeta reverse primers drove the first two roughly 10-cycle rounds. In TCRdb, the multiplex PCR reads were re-called with MiXCR into one record per CDR3 protein. The sample lists 35,000 to 50,000 distinct CDR3 sequences, 60% to 80% occurring once. Unsorted bulk tissue of roughly 18-31 mg yielded co-extracted RNA and DNA. The patients had histopathologically diagnosed primary liver carcinoma, and their disease was treated by surgical resection.

The V gene is TRBV4-3, the J gene TRBJ2-1; D remains unclear. Sequenced: tumor-adjacent normal liver tissue. This TCR was sampled from a young woman with primary liver carcinoma and hepatitis B virus infection. The CDR3 region is CASSHIELVNGQLF. The CDR3 DNA is TGCGCCAGCAGCCACATAGAGTTGGTCAATGGGCAGCTCTTC.